Listed below are T cell receptor beta chains from one sample, sequenced in a study of cytomegalovirus exposure and HLA in healthy donors. This table comes from immunoSEQ multiplex PCR, and its TCRdb copy is limited to in-frame clones, with some not included. The table records around 150,000 clones, roughly 80% of them present only once. Sequenced material: PBMCs. The receptors originated from a woman in her thirties or forties in good health and CMV-seropositive. The CDR3 runs from the conserved cysteine through the conserved F or W. The order of the fields is CDR3 protein, CDR3 DNA, clone size, J gene, V gene, D gene. The D gene is left open where the match is weak. Only some rows state a clone size, as once, few, many or a class for expanded clones.

CASSVSVREYF	TGTGCCAGCAGTGTATCCGTCCGGGAGTACTTC	NA	TRBJ2-4	TRBV2	NA
CAWSPQGSNQPQHF	TGTGCCTGGAGTCCCCAGGGGAGCAATCAGCCCCAGCATTTT	NA	TRBJ1-5	TRBV30	NA
CASSQGQPYGYTF	TGTGCCAGTTCCCAGGGACAACCCTATGGCTACACCTTC	NA	TRBJ1-2	TRBV7-3	NA
CASSLGRTGVLDTQYF	TGCGCCAGCAGCTTGGGACGGACAGGGGTTTTAGATACGCAGTATTTT	NA	TRBJ2-3	TRBV5-1	TRBD1
CASSVVAGGLYNEQFF	TGTGCCAGCAGCGTAGTTGCGGGAGGGCTCTACAATGAGCAGTTCTTC	NA	TRBJ2-1	TRBV9	TRBD2
CASSYLAGRDGYTF	TGTGCCAGCAGTTACTTAGCAGGGAGGGATGGCTACACCTTC	NA	TRBJ1-2	TRBV6-5	NA
CASSPRQGILSPQPQHF	TGTGCCAGCAGTCCCCGACAGGGAATACTATCTCCTCAGCCCCAGCATTTT	once	TRBJ1-5	TRBV27	TRBD1
CASSPQGLAGEETQYF	TGTGCCAGCAGCCCCCAGGGACTAGCGGGAGAGGAGACCCAGTACTTC	few	TRBJ2-5	TRBV9	TRBD2
CASSLATSGTTDTQYF	TGTGCCAGCAGCTTAGCGACTAGCGGGACCACAGATACGCAGTATTTT	NA	TRBJ2-3	TRBV7-3	TRBD2
CASSARTSGILGRNEQFF	TGCGCCAGCAGCGCAAGGACTAGCGGCATCTTAGGACGGAATGAGCAGTTCTTC	NA	TRBJ2-1	TRBV5-1	TRBD2